This T cell receptor beta chain appears in the sequencing data of a study of blood T cells in healthy people across ages. Using a J-beta primer mix together with a sample-barcoded 5' primer, a second PCR was run for about 7 to 12 cycles. From the 5' RACE reads, TCRdb called clonotypes with MiXCR, one entry per CDR3 protein. The sample lists about 690,000 distinct CDR3 sequences; approximately 40% were seen once. This CDR3 is 14 amino acids long. V lost 4 bases and J 3 bases, leaving 12 bases between the germline ends. Germline V CDR1 and CDR2: SGHNT, YENEEA. Material for sequencing was blood. The receptor was isolated from a man older than 75 in good health. V gene TRBV11-3 combines with J gene TRBJ2-5; no firm D call. The CDR3 DNA sequence: TGTGCCAGCAGCTCTCCGGGCCGGGAAGAGACCCAGTACTTC. Translated, it gives CASSSPGREETQYF.